The 18 T cell receptor beta chains below all came from one sample that was sequenced in a study of a mutant IDH1 vaccine in newly diagnosed glioma. TCRdb's copy holds only in-frame clones and misses some; the assay was immunoSEQ multiplex PCR. The repertoire includes roughly 60,000 clones, 70% to 85% of them detected once, and roughly 3.5% sits in the top ten. Which antigens these TCRs recognize remains unknown. Time point indicated: week 11, during vaccination. Every vaccine dose comprised 300 ug of mutant IDH1 20-mer peptide plus topical imiquimod. The material was PBMCs, obtained from a glioma patient whose treatment included an IDH1 peptide vaccine. These receptors originate from a man aged 25-45 years with glioma.

Only one count was recorded for this clone. V usage is TRBV28 and J usage is TRBJ2-7; D may be TRBD1 (5 bases). Trimming pared 5 bases from V and 2 bases from J, leaving 19 bases between. Per the germline V gene, CDR1 is MDHEN and CDR2 is SYDVKM. The CDR3 sequence is 16 residues long. The CDR3 nucleotides are TGTGCCAGCAGTCCGACAGTCACAAAATCAACCTACGAGCAGTACTTC. Protein product: CASSPTVTKSTYEQYF.

This chain joins TRBV15 and TRBJ2-1, with 12 bases matching TRBD2. V shed 5 bases and J 10 bases; nucleotides not matched to a gene: 12. This CDR3 region has 16 residues. CDR1 LNHNV and CDR2 YYDKDF come from the germline V gene (reference sequence). CDR3: CATSGGVGLAGWEQFF. The CDR3 DNA follows: TGTGCCACCAGCGGGGGGGTTGGACTAGCGGGATGGGAGCAGTTCTTC.

The chain recombines TRBV29-1 with TRBJ1-1; 9 nucleotides match TRBD1. This CDR3 contains 15 residues. The germline V gene encodes CDR1 SQVTM and CDR2 ANQGSEA. Trimming cost V 4 bases and J 1 base; bases outside gene matches: 7. CDR3 sequence reads: CSVVRGTGTNTEAFF. The CDR3 region has the DNA TGCAGCGTTGTAAGGGGGACAGGGACGAACACTGAAGCTTTCTTT. Full variable domain (outside the CDR3, taken from reference TRBV29-1 and TRBJ1-1): SAVISQKPSRDICQRGTSLTIQCQVDSQVTMMFWYRQQPGQSLTLIATANQGSEATYESGFVIDKFPISRPNLTFSTLTVSNMSPEDSSIYLCSVVRGTGTNTEAFFGQGTRLTVV.

The J gene is TRBJ2-5, the V gene TRBV7-8; the match to TRBD2 covers 8 bases. Germline assignment: CDR1 SGHVS and CDR2 FQNEAQ. The ends lost 0 bases at V and 0 bases at J; junction bases unmatched: 3. CDR3 size: 16 residues. In DNA form, the CDR3 reads TGTGCCAGCAGCTTAGCTAGCGGGGTGTACCAAGAGACCCAGTACTTC. Protein: CASSLASGVYQETQYF.

This clone was observed a single time. This chain uses TRBV5-1 with TRBJ2-3; 9 positions agree with TRBD2. The CDR3 is 14 amino acids. Germline CDR1 is SGHRS and CDR2 is YFSETQ. J lost 5 bases, V lost 2 bases, and 3 bases had no gene match. The CDR3 region is CASSFSGSEDTQYF. The DNA of the CDR3 is TGCGCCAGCAGCTTTAGCGGGAGTGAAGATACGCAGTATTTT.

The chain has TRBV10-2 and TRBJ2-7, with D perhaps TRBD1 (6 bases). CDR1 and CDR2 (germline): WSHSY, SAAADI. The CDR3 is 15 residues long. The V end was cut by 4 bases, the J end by 5 bases, with 18 bases between. Here the CDR3 DNA reads TGCGCCAGCAGTGTCTCCTACAGGGAAACCCACGAGCAGTACTTC. This gives the protein CASSVSYRETHEQYF.

The CDR3 DNA follows: TGTGCCAGCAGCCCAGTCTTTAGGAACACCGGGGAGCTGTTTTTT. Its protein is CASSPVFRNTGELFF. V and J are TRBV2 and TRBJ2-2; D not certain. CDR3 length: 15 residues. Trimming took 6 bases from V and 1 from J, leaving 12 bases between them. CDR1 SNHLY and CDR2 FYNNEI come from the germline V gene.

The V call is TRBV10-3, the J call TRBJ2-7, with D maybe TRBD1 (5 bases). Trimming shortened V by 0 bases and J by 3 bases, and 9 bases separated the two germline ends. This CDR3 spans 14 amino acids. The germline V gene encodes CDR1 ENHRY and CDR2 SYGVKD. The CDR3 is CAISESGVGYEQYF. The CDR3 nucleotides are TGTGCCATCAGTGAGTCAGGGGTTGGCTACGAGCAGTACTTC.

The chain couples TRBV28 to TRBJ2-7, with D possibly matching TRBD2 (6 bases). The germline V and J ends were trimmed by 3 bases and 0 bases, with 21 bases remaining between them. The CDR3 runs 18 residues. Germline V gene data show CDR1 as MDHEN and CDR2 as SYDVKM. CDR3 DNA: TGTGCCAGCAGTTTTACCTTTGGGACTTCCCCAAGCTCCTACGAGCAGTACTTC. Translating gives CASSFTFGTSPSSYEQYF.

J is TRBJ2-5 and V is TRBV7-8; D remains unclear. The DNA end favors TRBJ2-7, so the J call may be wrong. This CDR3 spans 15 amino acids. Germline assignment: CDR1 SGHVS and CDR2 FQNEAQ. CDR3 in amino acids: CASSLASVWGYEQYF. CDR3 nucleotide sequence: TGTGCCAGCAGCTTAGCGTCTGTCTGGGGCTACGAGCAGTACTTC.

V gene TRBV15 combines with J gene TRBJ1-1; 9 bases are shared with TRBD1. CDR3 length: 14 residues. J was trimmed by 6 bases and V by 3 bases; bases with no gene match: 5. The germline CDR1 and CDR2 sequences are LNHNV and YYDKDF (reference sequence). CDR3 residues: CATSRDRGVAEAFF. The DNA of the CDR3 is TGTGCCACCAGCAGGGACAGGGGTGTGGCTGAAGCTTTCTTT.

The chain couples TRBV7-8 to TRBJ1-2; 7 bases map to TRBD1. This CDR3 is 16 amino acids long. Per germline, CDR1 SGHVS and CDR2 FQNEAQ. V lost 5 bases and J lost 0; bases outside the gene matches: 9. This CDR3 reads CASSLPSRGTNYGYTF. In DNA form, the CDR3 reads TGTGCCAGCAGCCTGCCTTCCAGGGGGACTAACTATGGCTACACCTTC.

In nucleotides, the CDR3 is TGTGCCAGCAGATATAGACAGGGATACACTGAAGCTTTCTTT. Translation: CASRYRQGYTEAFF. The V call is TRBV6-6, the J call TRBJ1-1; TRBD1 matches 7 bases. Germline trimming cut 6 bases from V and 3 bases from J; bases unmatched to any gene: 7. The CDR3 has 14 residues. CDR1 is MNHNY, CDR2 SVGAGI, per germline (reference sequence).

This clone was observed a handful of times. CDR3 in amino acids: CASSTGQGANQPQHF. Here the CDR3 DNA reads TGTGCCAGCAGTACCGGACAGGGTGCTAATCAGCCCCAGCATTTT. This chain links TRBV27 with TRBJ1-5, with 8 bases that match TRBD1. CDR1 is MNHEY, CDR2 SMNVEV, per germline (reference sequence). The CDR3 length is 15 residues. The trim removed 5 bases at V and 4 bases at J, leaving 7 bases unmatched.

The chain recombines TRBV11-3 with TRBJ1-1, with D perhaps matching TRBD1 (5 bases). This CDR3 has 16 amino acids. V was clipped by 1 base and J by 0 bases, with 12 bases between them. Germline CDR1 and CDR2: SGHNT and YENEEA. The CDR3 sequence: CASSLGAGGLNTEAFF. Here the CDR3 DNA reads TGTGCCAGCAGCTTAGGTGCGGGGGGTCTGAACACTGAAGCTTTCTTT.

V and J are TRBV27 and TRBJ1-1; D remains ambiguous. The length of the CDR3 is 15 residues. CDR1 is MNHEY and CDR2 is SMNVEV in the germline V gene (reference sequence). V dropped 5 bases and J dropped 3 bases, with 16 bases sitting between them. CDR3 in amino acids: CASSPVGPWDTEAFF. CDR3 DNA sequence: TGTGCCAGCAGTCCAGTTGGGCCCTGGGACACTGAAGCTTTCTTT.

The chain recombines TRBV4-3 with TRBJ2-2; D is uncertain. The germline V and J ends were trimmed by 1 base and 4 bases, with 13 bases remaining between them. This CDR3 is 16 amino acids long. Germline V gene data show CDR1 as LGHNA and CDR2 as YSLEER. The CDR3: CASSQGLVLTTGELFF. The CDR3 region has the DNA TGCGCCAGCAGCCAAGGGTTGGTTCTGACCACCGGGGAGCTGTTTTTT.

The chain couples TRBV4-3 to TRBJ1-6; a weak D match, TRBD1 (6 bases). Per the germline V gene, CDR1 is LGHNA and CDR2 is YSLEER. This CDR3 is built from 18 residues. V dropped 0 bases and J dropped 2 bases, with 14 bases sitting between them. For the CDR3, the DNA is TGCGCCAGCAGCCAAGAGGTACAGGGTACGACCTATAATTCACCCCTCCACTTT. Protein product: CASSQEVQGTTYNSPLHF.